These T cell receptor beta chains were read from a single sample in a study of identical twins. TCRdb passed the 5' RACE reads through MiXCR, listing each CDR3 protein once. The repertoire holds roughly 500,000 distinct CDR3 sequences, with about 20% as singletons. The same sample was also studied in work on T cells expressing NK-cell markers.

Sequencing input: CD4+ T cells sorted from blood. The source of these receptors is a woman between 18 and 29 years old in good health. CDR3s include the opening cysteine and the closing phenylalanine or tryptophan. D genes are given only for firm matches. Clone sizes are given selectively: once, few, many, or a class where the clone is expanded.

j_call: TRBJ1-1; v_call: TRBV30; d_call: -; cdr3_length: 13; clone_size: -; cdr3_aa: CAWSVIMNTEAFF; cdr3_nt: TGTGCCTGGAGTGTAATAATGAACACTGAAGCTTTCTTT
j_call: TRBJ1-6; v_call: TRBV12-3/TRBV12-4; d_call: -; cdr3_length: 13; clone_size: -; cdr3_aa: CASSLKWSSPLHF; cdr3_nt: TGTGCCAGCAGTTTGAAATGGAGTTCACCCCTCCACTTT
j_call: TRBJ2-2; v_call: TRBV15; d_call: -; cdr3_length: 15; clone_size: few; cdr3_aa: CATSRVSGDTGELFF; cdr3_nt: TGTGCCACCAGCAGAGTCTCGGGAGACACCGGGGAGCTGTTTTTT
j_call: TRBJ2-7; v_call: TRBV20-1; d_call: -; cdr3_length: 11; clone_size: -; cdr3_aa: CSATSGYEQYF; cdr3_nt: TGCAGTGCTACCAGCGGCTACGAGCAGTACTTC
j_call: TRBJ2-5; v_call: TRBV4-2; d_call: -; cdr3_length: 18; clone_size: -; cdr3_aa: CASSQLLKQGTLGETQYF; cdr3_nt: TGTGCCAGCAGCCAACTCCTTAAACAGGGGACTCTTGGGGAGACCCAGTACTTC
j_call: TRBJ2-7; v_call: TRBV2; d_call: -; cdr3_length: 12; clone_size: -; cdr3_aa: CASNRHIYEQYF; cdr3_nt: TGTGCCAGCAACCGCCACATCTACGAGCAGTACTTC
j_call: TRBJ2-2; v_call: TRBV12-3/TRBV12-4; d_call: TRBD1; cdr3_length: 15; clone_size: many; cdr3_aa: CASLLGQGPAGELFF; cdr3_nt: TGTGCCAGCCTTTTGGGACAGGGACCTGCCGGGGAGCTGTTTTTT
j_call: TRBJ2-1; v_call: TRBV19; d_call: TRBD2; cdr3_length: 17; clone_size: -; cdr3_aa: CASTHAAGTPTHNEQFF; cdr3_nt: TGTGCCAGTACCCACGCAGCGGGGACTCCTACCCACAATGAGCAGTTCTTC
j_call: TRBJ2-7; v_call: TRBV9; d_call: TRBD2; cdr3_length: 16; clone_size: -; cdr3_aa: CASSVVLAGGSYEQYF; cdr3_nt: TGTGCCAGCAGCGTAGTTCTAGCGGGAGGATCCTACGAGCAGTACTTC
j_call: TRBJ2-3; v_call: TRBV29-1; d_call: -; cdr3_length: 14; clone_size: many; cdr3_aa: CSVEGGKGTDTQYF; cdr3_nt: TGCAGCGTTGAAGGAGGGAAGGGCACAGATACGCAGTATTTT
j_call: TRBJ2-7; v_call: TRBV29-1; d_call: TRBD1; cdr3_length: 14; clone_size: -; cdr3_aa: CSVATGGLAYEQYF; cdr3_nt: TGCAGCGTCGCAACAGGGGGCCTAGCCTACGAGCAGTACTTC
j_call: TRBJ2-7; v_call: TRBV12-3/TRBV12-4; d_call: -; cdr3_length: 17; clone_size: few; cdr3_aa: CASTLGRGRKGTYEQYF; cdr3_nt: TGTGCCAGCACCCTTGGGCGGGGTCGGAAGGGGACCTACGAGCAGTACTTC
j_call: TRBJ2-3; v_call: TRBV12-3/TRBV12-4; d_call: -; cdr3_length: 11; clone_size: few; cdr3_aa: CASSLGRVEYF; cdr3_nt: TGTGCCAGCAGTTTAGGCAGGGTAGAATATTTT
j_call: TRBJ2-1; v_call: TRBV20-1; d_call: TRBD2; cdr3_length: 14; clone_size: few; cdr3_aa: CSARELAAYNEQFF; cdr3_nt: TGCAGTGCTAGAGAACTAGCGGCGTACAATGAGCAGTTCTTC
j_call: TRBJ1-4; v_call: TRBV5-6; d_call: -; cdr3_length: 15; clone_size: few; cdr3_aa: CASSFTGAQLEKLFF; cdr3_nt: TGTGCCAGCAGCTTTACGGGGGCACAGCTTGAAAAACTGTTTTTT
j_call: TRBJ1-1; v_call: TRBV12-5; d_call: -; cdr3_length: 11; clone_size: -; cdr3_aa: CASGLEREAFF; cdr3_nt: TGTGCTAGTGGTTTGGAACGTGAAGCTTTCTTT
j_call: TRBJ2-7; v_call: TRBV5-6; d_call: -; cdr3_length: 15; clone_size: -; cdr3_aa: CASSSNAGTTYEQYF; cdr3_nt: TGTGCCAGCAGCTCTAACGCAGGGACGACCTACGAGCAGTACTTC
j_call: TRBJ2-5; v_call: TRBV7-2; d_call: TRBD2; cdr3_length: 14; clone_size: few; cdr3_aa: CASSLFAGGETQYF; cdr3_nt: TGTGCCAGCAGCTTATTTGCGGGAGGGGAGACCCAGTACTTC
j_call: TRBJ2-5; v_call: TRBV7-2; d_call: TRBD1; cdr3_length: 16; clone_size: -; cdr3_aa: CASSPRRDRRKETQYF; cdr3_nt: TGTGCCAGCAGCCCGCGCCGGGACAGGCGAAAAGAGACCCAGTACTTC
j_call: TRBJ2-3; v_call: TRBV10-3; d_call: TRBD2; cdr3_length: 16; clone_size: -; cdr3_aa: CAISEGRAGVSDTQYF; cdr3_nt: TGTGCCATCAGTGAGGGGAGAGCGGGAGTATCGGATACGCAGTATTTT
j_call: TRBJ2-1; v_call: TRBV7-2; d_call: -; cdr3_length: 12; clone_size: few; cdr3_aa: CASSARWTEQFF; cdr3_nt: TGTGCCAGCAGCGCAAGATGGACAGAGCAGTTCTTC
j_call: TRBJ2-1; v_call: TRBV14; d_call: -; cdr3_length: 16; clone_size: -; cdr3_aa: CASSQILAEGLNEQFF; cdr3_nt: TGTGCCAGCAGCCAAATACTAGCCGAAGGTCTCAATGAGCAGTTCTTC
j_call: TRBJ2-1; v_call: TRBV18; d_call: -; cdr3_length: 15; clone_size: few; cdr3_aa: CASSPSVSSGNEQFF; cdr3_nt: TGTGCCAGCTCCCCGAGCGTTTCCTCGGGCAATGAGCAGTTCTTC
j_call: TRBJ1-1; v_call: TRBV29-1; d_call: -; cdr3_length: 14; clone_size: many; cdr3_aa: CSVERGGYNTEAFF; cdr3_nt: TGCAGCGTTGAGAGGGGGGGGTATAACACTGAAGCTTTCTTT
j_call: TRBJ1-5; v_call: TRBV4-2; d_call: TRBD1; cdr3_length: 14; clone_size: few; cdr3_aa: CASSPLQGHQPQHF; cdr3_nt: TGTGCCAGCAGCCCTCTACAGGGGCATCAGCCCCAGCATTTT
j_call: TRBJ2-1; v_call: TRBV20-1; d_call: -; cdr3_length: 13; clone_size: many; cdr3_aa: CSASLGLRNEQFF; cdr3_nt: TGCAGTGCTAGTCTGGGACTGCGGAATGAGCAGTTCTTC
j_call: TRBJ2-1; v_call: TRBV2; d_call: TRBD2; cdr3_length: 15; clone_size: -; cdr3_aa: CASCSGGFSYNEQFF; cdr3_nt: TGTGCCAGCTGTAGCGGGGGCTTCTCCTACAATGAGCAGTTCTTC
j_call: TRBJ1-1; v_call: TRBV12-3/TRBV12-4; d_call: -; cdr3_length: 13; clone_size: many; cdr3_aa: CASSPWGNTEAFF; cdr3_nt: TGTGCCAGCAGTCCCTGGGGAAACACTGAAGCTTTCTTT
j_call: TRBJ1-3; v_call: TRBV12-3/TRBV12-4; d_call: -; cdr3_length: 14; clone_size: many; cdr3_aa: CASRDIRSGNTIYF; cdr3_nt: TGTGCCAGCAGGGACATACGCTCTGGAAACACCATATATTTT
j_call: TRBJ2-1; v_call: TRBV24-1; d_call: TRBD2; cdr3_length: 15; clone_size: many; cdr3_aa: CATSDPASGYNEQFF; cdr3_nt: TGTGCCACCAGTGATCCGGCTAGCGGTTACAATGAGCAGTTCTTC
j_call: TRBJ2-1; v_call: TRBV7-2; d_call: TRBD2; cdr3_length: 14; clone_size: once; cdr3_aa: CASREAGGSNEQFF; cdr3_nt: TGTGCCAGCAGGGAGGCGGGAGGATCCAATGAGCAGTTCTTC
j_call: TRBJ2-5; v_call: TRBV30; d_call: -; cdr3_length: 11; clone_size: few; cdr3_aa: CAWTVGETQYF; cdr3_nt: TGTGCCTGGACCGTAGGGGAGACCCAGTACTTC
j_call: TRBJ2-5; v_call: TRBV20-1; d_call: -; cdr3_length: 13; clone_size: -; cdr3_aa: CSARGLGQETQYF; cdr3_nt: TGCAGTGCTAGAGGTCTAGGACAAGAGACCCAGTACTTC
j_call: TRBJ1-2; v_call: TRBV12-5; d_call: -; cdr3_length: 12; clone_size: many; cdr3_aa: CASGQGYHGYTF; cdr3_nt: TGTGCTAGTGGTCAGGGTTACCATGGCTACACCTTC
j_call: TRBJ2-6; v_call: TRBV5-6; d_call: TRBD1; cdr3_length: 18; clone_size: -; cdr3_aa: CASSRRTGFLSGANVLTF; cdr3_nt: TGTGCCAGCAGCAGAAGGACAGGCTTCCTCTCTGGGGCCAACGTCCTGACTTTC
j_call: TRBJ1-4; v_call: TRBV2; d_call: -; cdr3_length: 15; clone_size: -; cdr3_aa: CASILDTTTNEKLFF; cdr3_nt: TGTGCCAGCATCCTAGACACCACAACTAATGAAAAACTGTTTTTT
j_call: TRBJ1-2; v_call: TRBV18; d_call: TRBD1; cdr3_length: 15; clone_size: -; cdr3_aa: CASSQNRDRAYGYTF; cdr3_nt: TGTGCCAGCTCACAGAACCGGGACAGAGCCTATGGCTACACCTTC
j_call: TRBJ1-1; v_call: TRBV9; d_call: -; cdr3_length: 14; clone_size: few; cdr3_aa: CASSRRAMNTEAFF; cdr3_nt: TGTGCCAGCAGTCGCCGGGCCATGAACACTGAAGCTTTCTTT
j_call: TRBJ2-1; v_call: TRBV4-1; d_call: TRBD1; cdr3_length: 14; clone_size: -; cdr3_aa: CASSQATGRSEQFF; cdr3_nt: TGCGCCAGCAGCCAAGCGACAGGGCGTAGTGAGCAGTTCTTC
j_call: TRBJ2-1; v_call: TRBV4-1; d_call: TRBD2; cdr3_length: 18; clone_size: few; cdr3_aa: CASSQDSTTSGRNNEQFF; cdr3_nt: TGCGCCAGCAGCCAAGATTCCACGACTAGCGGGAGGAACAATGAGCAGTTCTTC
j_call: TRBJ2-1; v_call: TRBV18; d_call: TRBD2; cdr3_length: 16; clone_size: -; cdr3_aa: CASSPFSGRAKNEQFF; cdr3_nt: TGTGCCAGCTCACCATTCAGCGGGAGGGCCAAGAATGAGCAGTTCTTC
j_call: TRBJ2-1; v_call: TRBV6-5; d_call: TRBD2; cdr3_length: 18; clone_size: -; cdr3_aa: CASSYGYPGTSGSLEQFF; cdr3_nt: TGTGCCAGCAGTTACGGGTACCCCGGGACTAGCGGGAGTCTTGAGCAGTTCTTC
j_call: TRBJ2-1; v_call: TRBV20-1; d_call: TRBD2; cdr3_length: 14; clone_size: few; cdr3_aa: CSALSSGRDDRLFF; cdr3_nt: TGCAGTGCTCTAAGTAGCGGGAGGGATGATAGGCTGTTCTTC
j_call: TRBJ2-1; v_call: TRBV2; d_call: TRBD2; cdr3_length: 17; clone_size: few; cdr3_aa: CASRLRTSRSSYNEQFF; cdr3_nt: TGTGCCAGCAGGCTAAGGACTAGCCGGAGCTCCTACAATGAGCAGTTCTTC
j_call: TRBJ2-7; v_call: TRBV3-1; d_call: TRBD2; cdr3_length: 18; clone_size: -; cdr3_aa: CASSQGLAGGVRSYEQYF; cdr3_nt: TGTGCCAGCAGCCAAGGACTAGCGGGAGGGGTAAGGTCCTACGAGCAGTACTTC
j_call: TRBJ1-1; v_call: TRBV5-5; d_call: -; cdr3_length: 13; clone_size: few; cdr3_aa: CASSMVWAREAFF; cdr3_nt: TGTGCCAGCAGTATGGTGTGGGCCCGGGAAGCTTTCTTT
j_call: TRBJ2-1; v_call: TRBV7-2; d_call: -; cdr3_length: 14; clone_size: -; cdr3_aa: CASSVTGGTNEQFF; cdr3_nt: TGTGCCAGCAGCGTGACTGGGGGAACGAATGAGCAGTTCTTC
j_call: TRBJ2-3; v_call: TRBV6-1; d_call: -; cdr3_length: 13; clone_size: few; cdr3_aa: CATTGPGTDTQYF; cdr3_nt: TGTGCCACTACAGGGCCTGGCACAGATACGCAGTATTTT
j_call: TRBJ2-7; v_call: TRBV6-1; d_call: TRBD1; cdr3_length: 14; clone_size: -; cdr3_aa: CASRPGQGIHEQYF; cdr3_nt: TGTGCCAGCAGACCGGGACAGGGGATCCACGAGCAGTACTTC
j_call: TRBJ2-7; v_call: TRBV5-5; d_call: -; cdr3_length: 12; clone_size: -; cdr3_aa: CASFNRVHEQYF; cdr3_nt: TGTGCCAGCTTCAACAGGGTGCACGAGCAGTACTTC
j_call: TRBJ1-3; v_call: TRBV29-1; d_call: -; cdr3_length: 13; clone_size: -; cdr3_aa: CSVLGGSGNTIYF; cdr3_nt: TGCAGCGTTCTAGGCGGCTCTGGAAACACCATATATTTT